This TCR beta chain was retrieved from a study of cytomegalovirus exposure and HLA in healthy donors. Whole-study findings and limits: Versus the roughly 700-donor mean, an Asian-associated ancestry cluster reportedly showed fewer N-insertions in a later analysis.

The PCR made use of 60 Vbeta and 13 Jbeta primers. Method: immunoSEQ multiplex PCR; TCRdb's copy keeps in-frame clones and lacks some. The data hold some 150,000 clones, with 65% to 85% observed a single time. Germline loops: CDR1 SGHRS, CDR2 YFSETQ. Trimming stripped 4 bases from V and 5 bases from J, with 6 bases between. The CDR3 runs to 12 residues. This clone was seen once. Its antigen is unidentified. The TCR originated in a woman aged 40 to 50 in good health and CMV-seropositive. The rearrangement links TRBV5-1 to TRBJ2-2, with D possibly TRBD2 on 5 matching bases. What was sequenced was PBMCs. The CDR3 DNA reads as TGCGCCAGCAGCCGGGGAACCGGGGAGCTGTTTTTT. This codes for CASSRGTGELFF.